This record concerns one T cell receptor (beta chain) sequence. This entry belongs to a study of cytomegalovirus exposure and HLA in healthy donors. PCR used 60 Vbeta primers and 13 Jbeta primers. Clones were read by immunoSEQ multiplex PCR, and TCRdb kept only the in-frame ones, dropping some. The table records approximately 220,000 clones, over 80% of them present only once. The germline V gene has CDR1 MDHEN and CDR2 SYDVKM. The V end was cut by 3 bases, the J end by 1 base, with 12 bases between. This CDR3 has 15 amino acids. The receptor was isolated from a boy between 2 and 10 years old in good health and CMV-seronegative. Sequencing was performed on PBMCs. This chain joins TRBV28 and TRBJ1-1, with D possibly TRBD1 on 6 matching bases. CDR3 DNA: TGTGCCAGCAGTTTCAATGGGGGCGAGAACACTGAAGCTTTCTTT. Translating it yields CASSFNGGENTEAFF.